This note documents a single TCR beta chain sequence. This entry belongs to a study of cytomegalovirus exposure and HLA in healthy donors. Study-wide background: An earlier analysis found fewer than 140 million unique TCR beta sequences from around 180 million T cells.

Looked up from germline, CDR1 is LNHNV and CDR2 is YYDKDF (reference sequence). The ends lost 5 bases at V and 6 bases at J; junction bases unmatched: 13. This CDR3 has 16 amino acids. Use of 60 Vbeta and 13 Jbeta primers characterized the PCR. The table came from immunoSEQ multiplex PCR; TCRdb's copy has only in-frame clones and leaves some out. The sample includes hundreds of thousands of clones, more than 80% seen only once; the top ten take 2.9%. Sequencing input: PBMCs. The chain combines TRBV15 with TRBJ1-5; 7 bases are a match to TRBD1. This TCR came from a man aged 25-40 years in good health and CMV-seronegative. The CDR3 protein is CATSETPPQGGQPQHF. CDR3 coding DNA: TGTGCCACCAGCGAAACCCCCCCGCAGGGGGGTCAGCCCCAGCATTTT.